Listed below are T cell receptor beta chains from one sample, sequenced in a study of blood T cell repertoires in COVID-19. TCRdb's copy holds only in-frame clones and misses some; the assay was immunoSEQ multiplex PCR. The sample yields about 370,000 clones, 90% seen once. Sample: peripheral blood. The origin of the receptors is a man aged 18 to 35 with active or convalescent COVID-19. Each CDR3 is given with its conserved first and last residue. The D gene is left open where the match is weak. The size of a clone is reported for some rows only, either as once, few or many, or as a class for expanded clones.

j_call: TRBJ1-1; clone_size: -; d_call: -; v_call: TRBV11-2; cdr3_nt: TGTGCCAGCAGCCTAAGGTCCGCGGCGGGAGCTTTCTTT; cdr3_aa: CASSLRSAAGAFF
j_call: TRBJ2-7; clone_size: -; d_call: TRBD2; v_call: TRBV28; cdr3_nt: TGTGCCAGCAGTCTCCGACTAGCGGGGCCCACACCCTACGAGCAGTACTTC; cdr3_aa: CASSLRLAGPTPYEQYF
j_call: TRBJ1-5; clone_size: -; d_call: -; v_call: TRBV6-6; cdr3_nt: TGTGCCAGCAGTCCGGGGGAGGCGAGCAATCAGCCCCAGCATTTT; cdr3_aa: CASSPGEASNQPQHF
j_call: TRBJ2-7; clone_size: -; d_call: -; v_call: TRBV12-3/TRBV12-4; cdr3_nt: TGTGCCAGCAGTTCCGGGACACCCTACGAGCAGTACTTC; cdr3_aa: CASSSGTPYEQYF
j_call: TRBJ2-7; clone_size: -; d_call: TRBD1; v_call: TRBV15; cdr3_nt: TGTGCCACCAGCAGAGAGACAGGGTCCAACTACGAGCAGTACTTC; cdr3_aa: CATSRETGSNYEQYF
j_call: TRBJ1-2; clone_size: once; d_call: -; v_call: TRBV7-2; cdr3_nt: TGTGCCAGCAGCTTATGGGCAGTCTATGGCTACACCTTC; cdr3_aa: CASSLWAVYGYTF
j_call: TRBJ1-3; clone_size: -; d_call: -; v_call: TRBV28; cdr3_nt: TGTGCCAGCAGTTTTAGTTCTGGAAACACCATATATTTT; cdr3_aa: CASSFSSGNTIYF
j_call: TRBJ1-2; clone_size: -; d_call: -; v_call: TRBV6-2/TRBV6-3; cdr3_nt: TGTGCCAGCAGTAATCTACAGGGTCGAGGCTACACCTTC; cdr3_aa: CASSNLQGRGYTF
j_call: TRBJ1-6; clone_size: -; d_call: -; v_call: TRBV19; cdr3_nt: TGTGCCTCTGATGAGGGAATTAATTCACCCCTCCACTTT; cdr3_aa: CASDEGINSPLHF
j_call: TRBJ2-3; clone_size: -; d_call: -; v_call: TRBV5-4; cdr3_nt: TGTGCCAGCAGCTCCCTCCTAACAGATACGCAGTATTTT; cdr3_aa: CASSSLLTDTQYF
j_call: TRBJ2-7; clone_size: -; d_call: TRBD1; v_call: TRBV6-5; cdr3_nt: TGTGCCAGCAGTTACTCGGGGCAGGGGGCCTACGAGCAGTACTTC; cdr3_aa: CASSYSGQGAYEQYF
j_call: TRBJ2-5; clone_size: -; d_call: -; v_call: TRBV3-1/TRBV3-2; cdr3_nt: TGTGCCAGCAGCCAAGCGGAGGGGGCGACCCAGTACTTC; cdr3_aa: CASSQAEGATQYF
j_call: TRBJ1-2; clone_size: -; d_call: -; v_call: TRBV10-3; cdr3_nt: TGTGCCATCAGCTCAGGGTTGGGGGGCTATGGCTACACCTTC; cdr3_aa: CAISSGLGGYGYTF
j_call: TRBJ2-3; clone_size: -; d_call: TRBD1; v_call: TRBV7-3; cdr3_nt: TGTGCCAGCAGCGCTGACAGGGTTGGCACAGATACGCAGTATTTT; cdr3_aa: CASSADRVGTDTQYF
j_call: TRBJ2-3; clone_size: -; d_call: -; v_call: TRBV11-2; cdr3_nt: TGTGCCAGCAGCCCGGGGGGCGGCACAGATACGCAGTATTTT; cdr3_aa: CASSPGGGTDTQYF
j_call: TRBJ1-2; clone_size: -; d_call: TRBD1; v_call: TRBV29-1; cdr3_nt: TGCAGCGTCCGGACAGGGGGAAGGAACTATGGCTACACCTTC; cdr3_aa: CSVRTGGRNYGYTF
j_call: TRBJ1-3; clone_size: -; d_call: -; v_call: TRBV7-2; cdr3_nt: TGTGCCAGCAGCTTAGAAACCCCCAGCTCTGGAAACACCATATATTTT; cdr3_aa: CASSLETPSSGNTIYF
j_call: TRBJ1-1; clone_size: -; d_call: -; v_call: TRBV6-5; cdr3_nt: TGTGCCAGCAGACCGACAGAAACGAACACTGAAGCTTTCTTT; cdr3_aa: CASRPTETNTEAFF
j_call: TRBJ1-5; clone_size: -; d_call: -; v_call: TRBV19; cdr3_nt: TGTGCCAGTAGTATAGATCCCACAGCCCTGGGCAATCAGCCCCAGCATTTT; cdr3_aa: CASSIDPTALGNQPQHF
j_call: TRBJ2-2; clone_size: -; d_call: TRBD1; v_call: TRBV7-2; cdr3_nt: TGTGCCAGCAGCCCCCGGACAGGCACCGGGGAGCTGTTTTTT; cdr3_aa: CASSPRTGTGELFF
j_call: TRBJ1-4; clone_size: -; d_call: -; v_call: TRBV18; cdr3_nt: TGTGCCAGCTCACCAGTGAACGGGGTCCGCACTAATGAAAAACTGTTTTTT; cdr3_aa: CASSPVNGVRTNEKLFF
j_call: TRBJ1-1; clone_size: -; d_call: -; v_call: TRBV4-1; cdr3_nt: TGCGCCAGCAGCCAAGAGGCGGGGTATAACACTGAAGCTTTCTTT; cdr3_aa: CASSQEAGYNTEAFF
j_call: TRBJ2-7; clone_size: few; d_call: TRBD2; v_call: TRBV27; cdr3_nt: TGTGCCAGCAGGCTAGCGGGAGGCCCTAGCTCCTACGAGCAGTACTTC; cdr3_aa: CASRLAGGPSSYEQYF